Listed below are T cell receptor beta chains from one sample, sequenced in a study of cytomegalovirus exposure and HLA in healthy donors. Produced via immunoSEQ multiplex PCR; TCRdb's table is partial and in-frame only. In the table there are about 200,000 clones, about 84% of which are singletons. The sample comprised PBMCs. The receptors were gathered from a woman aged 25 to 39 in good health and CMV-seropositive. Each CDR3 is given with its conserved first and last residue. The D gene is left open where the match is weak. Clone size is shown for a subset of rows, as once, few, many or a class of expanded clone.

cdr3_aa: CASSPDWREGLNEQYF
cdr3_nt: TGTGCCAGCAGCCCAGACTGGCGGGAGGGCCTCAACGAGCAGTACTTC
d_call: TRBD2
cdr3_length: 16
v_call: TRBV7-6
j_call: TRBJ2-7
clone_size: once

cdr3_aa: CASSLIGANYGYTF
cdr3_nt: TGTGCCAGCAGCTTAATAGGGGCTAACTATGGCTACACCTTC
d_call: -
cdr3_length: 14
v_call: TRBV13
j_call: TRBJ1-2
clone_size: -

cdr3_aa: CASSLGNLGGQETQYF
cdr3_nt: TGTGCCAGCAGCTTGGGGAATCTGGGGGGTCAAGAGACCCAGTACTTC
d_call: -
cdr3_length: 16
v_call: TRBV5-8
j_call: TRBJ2-5
clone_size: -

cdr3_aa: CASSRLGQGSTDTQYF
cdr3_nt: TGCGCCAGCAGCCGACTTGGACAGGGGAGCACAGATACGCAGTATTTT
d_call: TRBD1
cdr3_length: 16
v_call: TRBV5-1
j_call: TRBJ2-3
clone_size: -

cdr3_aa: CASSSRTGTTNEKLFF
cdr3_nt: TGTGCCAGCAGCTCCCGGACGGGAACAACTAATGAAAAACTGTTTTTT
d_call: -
cdr3_length: 16
v_call: TRBV5-6
j_call: TRBJ1-4
clone_size: -

cdr3_aa: CASSQVYNEQFF
cdr3_nt: TGCGCCAGCAGCCAAGTATACAATGAGCAGTTCTTC
d_call: -
cdr3_length: 12
v_call: TRBV4-1
j_call: TRBJ2-1
clone_size: -

cdr3_aa: CASRQPGQLEAFF
cdr3_nt: TGTGCCAGCAGACAACCGGGACAGCTTGAAGCTTTCTTT
d_call: TRBD1
cdr3_length: 13
v_call: TRBV6-5
j_call: TRBJ1-1
clone_size: once

cdr3_aa: CASSSLQGGGNQPQHF
cdr3_nt: TGTGCCAGCAGTTCGTTACAGGGTGGAGGAAATCAGCCCCAGCATTTT
d_call: -
cdr3_length: 16
v_call: TRBV6-5
j_call: TRBJ1-5
clone_size: -

cdr3_aa: CASLRGGTDTQYF
cdr3_nt: TGTGCCAGCTTGCGGGGGGGGACAGATACGCAGTATTTT
d_call: TRBD2
cdr3_length: 13
v_call: TRBV2
j_call: TRBJ2-3
clone_size: -

cdr3_aa: CASSVDDTGGYEKLFF
cdr3_nt: TGTGCCAGCAGCGTAGACGATACAGGGGGTTATGAAAAACTGTTTTTT
d_call: TRBD1
cdr3_length: 16
v_call: TRBV9
j_call: TRBJ1-4
clone_size: -

cdr3_aa: CASRSTVNYGYTF
cdr3_nt: TGCGCCAGCAGATCAACAGTTAACTATGGCTACACCTTC
d_call: -
cdr3_length: 13
v_call: TRBV5-1
j_call: TRBJ1-2
clone_size: -

cdr3_aa: CSARARAWAFF
cdr3_nt: TGCAGTGCTAGAGCCCGAGCCTGGGCTTTCTTT
d_call: -
cdr3_length: 11
v_call: TRBV20-1
j_call: TRBJ1-1
clone_size: -

cdr3_aa: CASSPQSADRGPYEQYF
cdr3_nt: TGTGCCAGCAGTCCCCAGAGTGCGGACAGGGGCCCCTACGAGCAGTACTTC
d_call: TRBD1
cdr3_length: 17
v_call: TRBV28
j_call: TRBJ2-7
clone_size: few

cdr3_aa: CASSGATGRGYTF
cdr3_nt: TGCGCCAGCAGCGGCGCGACAGGGCGCGGCTACACCTTC
d_call: TRBD1
cdr3_length: 13
v_call: TRBV5-1
j_call: TRBJ1-2
clone_size: -

cdr3_aa: CSSSLGQISGNTIYF
cdr3_nt: TGTTCCAGCAGCTTAGGACAGATCTCTGGAAACACCATATATTTT
d_call: -
cdr3_length: 15
v_call: TRBV7-9
j_call: TRBJ1-3
clone_size: -

cdr3_aa: CASSMGHITGELFF
cdr3_nt: TGTGCCAGTAGTATGGGACATATCACCGGGGAGCTGTTTTTT
d_call: -
cdr3_length: 14
v_call: TRBV19
j_call: TRBJ2-2
clone_size: -

cdr3_aa: CASSFSRGNTEAFF
cdr3_nt: TGCGCCAGCAGCTTTTCGCGAGGGAACACTGAAGCTTTCTTT
d_call: -
cdr3_length: 14
v_call: TRBV5-1
j_call: TRBJ1-1
clone_size: -

cdr3_aa: CASVPGQGYETQYF
cdr3_nt: TGTGCCAGCGTACCGGGACAGGGGTACGAGACCCAGTACTTC
d_call: TRBD1
cdr3_length: 14
v_call: TRBV6-5
j_call: TRBJ2-5
clone_size: few

cdr3_aa: CASSPQTHMNTEAFF
cdr3_nt: TGTGCCAGCAGCCCTCAGACACACATGAACACTGAAGCTTTCTTT
d_call: -
cdr3_length: 15
v_call: TRBV4-2
j_call: TRBJ1-1
clone_size: -

cdr3_aa: CASSWGGDNQPQHF
cdr3_nt: TGTGCCAGCAGTTGGGGGGGGGATAATCAGCCCCAGCATTTT
d_call: -
cdr3_length: 14
v_call: TRBV27
j_call: TRBJ1-5
clone_size: once

cdr3_aa: CASGVQGVYNEKLFF
cdr3_nt: TGTGCCAGCGGGGTTCAGGGGGTTTATAATGAAAAACTGTTTTTT
d_call: TRBD1
cdr3_length: 15
v_call: TRBV27
j_call: TRBJ1-4
clone_size: -

cdr3_aa: CASSPPPGETQYF
cdr3_nt: TGTGCCAGCTCACCACCCCCGGGAGAGACCCAGTACTTC
d_call: -
cdr3_length: 13
v_call: TRBV18
j_call: TRBJ2-5
clone_size: -

cdr3_aa: CASSDPPGGGNTEAFF
cdr3_nt: TGTGCCAGCAGTGATCCCCCGGGGGGGGGCAACACTGAAGCTTTCTTT
d_call: -
cdr3_length: 16
v_call: TRBV6-1
j_call: TRBJ1-1
clone_size: -